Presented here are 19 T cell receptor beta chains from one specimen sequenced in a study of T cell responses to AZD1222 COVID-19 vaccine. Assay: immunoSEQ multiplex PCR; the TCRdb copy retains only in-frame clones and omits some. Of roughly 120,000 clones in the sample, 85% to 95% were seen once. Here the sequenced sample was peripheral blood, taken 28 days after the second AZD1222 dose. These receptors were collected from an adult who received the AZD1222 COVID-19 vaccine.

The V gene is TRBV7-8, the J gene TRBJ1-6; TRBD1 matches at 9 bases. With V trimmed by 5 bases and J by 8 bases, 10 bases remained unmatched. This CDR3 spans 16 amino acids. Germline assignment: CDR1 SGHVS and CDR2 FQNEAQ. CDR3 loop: CASSLLQGARDSPLHF. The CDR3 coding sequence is TGTGCCAGCAGCCTCTTACAGGGGGCTAGGGATTCACCCCTCCACTTT. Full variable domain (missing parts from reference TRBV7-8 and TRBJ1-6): GAGVSQSPRYKVAKRGQDVALRCDPISGHVSLFWYQQALGQGPEFLTYFQNEAQLDKSGLPSDRFFAERPEGSVSTLKIQRTQQEDSAVYLCASSLLQGARDSPLHFGNGTRLTVT.

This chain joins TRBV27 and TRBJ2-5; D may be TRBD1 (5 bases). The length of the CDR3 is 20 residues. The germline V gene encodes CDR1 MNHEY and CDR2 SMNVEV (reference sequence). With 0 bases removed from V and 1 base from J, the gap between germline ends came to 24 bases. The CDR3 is CASSLSMVLFQGLTQETQYF. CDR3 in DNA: TGTGCCAGCAGTTTATCGATGGTCCTGTTCCAGGGTTTAACCCAAGAGACCCAGTACTTC.

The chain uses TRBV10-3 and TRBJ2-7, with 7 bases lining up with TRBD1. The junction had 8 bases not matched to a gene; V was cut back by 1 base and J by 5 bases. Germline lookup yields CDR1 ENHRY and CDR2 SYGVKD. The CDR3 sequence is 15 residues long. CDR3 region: CAISEYLNRGHEQYF. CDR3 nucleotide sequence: TGTGCCATCAGTGAGTACCTAAACAGGGGCCACGAGCAGTACTTC.

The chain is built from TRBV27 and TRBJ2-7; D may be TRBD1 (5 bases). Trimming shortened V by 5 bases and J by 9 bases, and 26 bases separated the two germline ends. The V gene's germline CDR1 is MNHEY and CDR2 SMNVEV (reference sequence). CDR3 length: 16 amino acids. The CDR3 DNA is TGTGCCAGCAGTCAGACCTCAGGGTTTTTTTCGCTGGGGCAGTACTTC. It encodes CASSQTSGFFSLGQYF.

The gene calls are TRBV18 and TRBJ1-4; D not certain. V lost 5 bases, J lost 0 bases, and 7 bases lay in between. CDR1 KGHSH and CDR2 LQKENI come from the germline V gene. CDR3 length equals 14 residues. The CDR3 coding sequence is TGTGCCAGCTCAAACGGAGCAACTAATGAAAAACTGTTTTTT. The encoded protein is CASSNGATNEKLFF.

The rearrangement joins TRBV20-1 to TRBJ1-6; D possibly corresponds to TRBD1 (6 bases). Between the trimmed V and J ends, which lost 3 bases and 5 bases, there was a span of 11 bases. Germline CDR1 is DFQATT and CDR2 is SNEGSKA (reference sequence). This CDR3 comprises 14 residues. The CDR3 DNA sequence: TGCAGTGCTAGTAGGGGGGCCGATAATTCACCCCTCCACTTT. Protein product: CSASRGADNSPLHF.

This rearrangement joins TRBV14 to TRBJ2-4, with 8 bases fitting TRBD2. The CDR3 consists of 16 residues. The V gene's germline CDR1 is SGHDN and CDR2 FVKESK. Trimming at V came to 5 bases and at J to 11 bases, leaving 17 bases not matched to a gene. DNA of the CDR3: TGTGCCAGCAGCACCTCTAAGCGGGGGCTCGTATCCCTTCAGTACTTC. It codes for CASSTSKRGLVSLQYF.

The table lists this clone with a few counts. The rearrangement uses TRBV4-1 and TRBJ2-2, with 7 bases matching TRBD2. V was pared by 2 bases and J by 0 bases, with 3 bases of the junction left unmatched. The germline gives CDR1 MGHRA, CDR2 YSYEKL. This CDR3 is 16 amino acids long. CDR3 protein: CASSQSGVPNTGELFF. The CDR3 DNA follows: TGCGCCAGCAGCCAAAGCGGGGTTCCGAACACCGGGGAGCTGTTTTTT.

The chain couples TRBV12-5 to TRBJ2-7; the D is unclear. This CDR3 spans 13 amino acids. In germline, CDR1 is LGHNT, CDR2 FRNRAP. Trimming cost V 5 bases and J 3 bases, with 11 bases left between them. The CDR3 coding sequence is TGTGCTAGTGGTACAACAGAGTTCTACGAGCAGTACTTC. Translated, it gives CASGTTEFYEQYF. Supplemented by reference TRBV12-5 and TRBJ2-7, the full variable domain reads DARVTQTPRHKVTEMGQEVTMRCQPILGHNTVFWYRQTMMQGLELLAYFRNRAPLDDSGMPKDRFSAEMPDATLATLKIQPSEPRDSAVYFCASGTTEFYEQYFGPGTRLTVT.

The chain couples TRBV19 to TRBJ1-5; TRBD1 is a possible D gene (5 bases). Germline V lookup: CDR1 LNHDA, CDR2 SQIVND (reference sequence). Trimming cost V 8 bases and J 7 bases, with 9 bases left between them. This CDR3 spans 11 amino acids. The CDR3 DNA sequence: TGTGCCAGTCGACCAGGGCAGCCCCAGCATTTT. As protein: CASRPGQPQHF.

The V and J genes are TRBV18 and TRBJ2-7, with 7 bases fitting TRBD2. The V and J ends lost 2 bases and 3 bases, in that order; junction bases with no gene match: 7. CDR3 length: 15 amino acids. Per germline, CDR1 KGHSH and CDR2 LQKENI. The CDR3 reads CASSPVRLADYEQYF. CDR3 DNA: TGTGCCAGCTCACCAGTTAGGCTAGCGGACTACGAGCAGTACTTC.

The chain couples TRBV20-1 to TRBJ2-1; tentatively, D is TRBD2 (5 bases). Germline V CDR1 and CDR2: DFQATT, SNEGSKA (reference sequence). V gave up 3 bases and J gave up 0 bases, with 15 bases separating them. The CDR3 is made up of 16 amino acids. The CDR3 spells CSASRSGVRSYNEQFF. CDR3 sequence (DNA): TGCAGTGCTAGTAGGTCCGGGGTCCGCTCCTACAATGAGCAGTTCTTC.

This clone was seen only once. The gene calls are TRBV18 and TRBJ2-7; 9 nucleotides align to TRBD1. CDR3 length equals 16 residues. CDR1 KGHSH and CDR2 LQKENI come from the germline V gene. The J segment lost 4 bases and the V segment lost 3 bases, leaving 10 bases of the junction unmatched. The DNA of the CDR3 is TGTGCCAGCTCACCCTCCCAGGTACAGGGGGCTTACGAGCAGTACTTC. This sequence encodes CASSPSQVQGAYEQYF.

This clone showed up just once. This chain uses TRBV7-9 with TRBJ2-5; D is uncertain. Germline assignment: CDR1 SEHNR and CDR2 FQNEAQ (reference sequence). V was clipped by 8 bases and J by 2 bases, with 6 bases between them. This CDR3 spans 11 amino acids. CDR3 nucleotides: TGTGCCAGCGGGAATCAAGAGACCCAGTACTTC. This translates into CASGNQETQYF.

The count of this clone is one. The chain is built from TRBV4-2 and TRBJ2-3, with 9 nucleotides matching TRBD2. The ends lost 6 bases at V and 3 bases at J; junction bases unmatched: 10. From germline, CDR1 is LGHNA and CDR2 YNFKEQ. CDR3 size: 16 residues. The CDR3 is CASSRVAGDPTDTQYF. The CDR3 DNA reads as TGTGCCAGCAGTCGAGTAGCGGGAGACCCGACAGATACGCAGTATTTT.

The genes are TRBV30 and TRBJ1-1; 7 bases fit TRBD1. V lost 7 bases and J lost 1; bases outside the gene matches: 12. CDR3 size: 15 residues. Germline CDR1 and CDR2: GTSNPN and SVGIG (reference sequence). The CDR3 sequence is CALQGRGMRNTEAFF. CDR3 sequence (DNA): TGTGCCTTACAGGGGCGAGGGATGCGGAACACTGAAGCTTTCTTT.

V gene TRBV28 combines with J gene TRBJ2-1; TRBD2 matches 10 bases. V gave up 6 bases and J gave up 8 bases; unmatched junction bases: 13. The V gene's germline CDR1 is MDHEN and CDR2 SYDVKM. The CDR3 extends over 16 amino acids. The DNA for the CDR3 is TGTGCCAGCAGGAACCCTGGGGCTAGCGGGAGCGATGAGCAGTTCTTC. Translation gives CASRNPGASGSDEQFF. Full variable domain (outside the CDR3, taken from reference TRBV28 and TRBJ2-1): DVKVTQSSRYLVKRTGEKVFLECVQDMDHENMFWYRQDPGLGLRLIYFSYDVKMKEKGDIPEGYSVSREKKERFSLILESASTNQTSMYLCASRNPGASGSDEQFFGPGTRLTVL.

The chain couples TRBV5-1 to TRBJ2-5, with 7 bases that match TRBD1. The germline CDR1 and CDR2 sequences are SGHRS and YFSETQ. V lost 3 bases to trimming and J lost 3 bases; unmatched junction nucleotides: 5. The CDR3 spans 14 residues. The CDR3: CASSSGQVEETQYF. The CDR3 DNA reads TGCGCCAGCAGCTCTGGACAGGTCGAAGAGACCCAGTACTTC.

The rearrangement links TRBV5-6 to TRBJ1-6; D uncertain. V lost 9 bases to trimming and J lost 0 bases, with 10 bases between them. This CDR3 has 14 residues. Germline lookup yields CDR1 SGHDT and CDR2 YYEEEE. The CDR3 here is CATQGSSYNSPLHF. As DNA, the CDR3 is TGTGCCACTCAAGGAAGCTCCTATAATTCACCCCTCCACTTT.